A selection of T cell receptor beta chains follows, all from one sample in a study of T cell repertoires in cytomegalovirus infection. For these receptors, no antigen is known. TCRdb fed the reads into MiXCR, producing one record per CDR3 protein. The profile shows fewer than 650,000 distinct CDR3 sequences, over 35% of them singletons. Sample: cultured PBMCs, taken from culture after CMV antigen stimulation. These receptors came from a human donor in good health (CMV status not recorded). Some clones in this sample may be carry-over from other donors' samples. Both conserved end residues are part of each CDR3. Each record gives: D gene, V gene, clone size, J gene, CDR3 DNA, CDR3 protein. A D gene is named only where the DNA matches it firmly. Only some rows state a clone size, as once, few, many or a class for expanded clones.

-,TRBV20-1,few,TRBJ1-1,TGCAGTGCTGACCCAAGGGGGGCGCGGACTGAAGCTTTCTTT,CSADPRGARTEAFF
TRBD2,TRBV6-5,-,TRBJ2-7,TGTGCCAGCAGTTACTCGACTAGCGGGAGTGGCGAGCAGTACTTC,CASSYSTSGSGEQYF
-,TRBV7-8,few,TRBJ2-7,TGTGCCAGCAGCCACCGTTGGTTCCCCTACGAGCAGTACTTC,CASSHRWFPYEQYF
-,TRBV7-2,many,TRBJ2-3,TGTGCCAGCAGCTTAAGGCTGGACTTCTTGAGGGGGGAAACGCAGTATTTT,CASSLRLDFLRGETQYF
-,TRBV18,-,TRBJ2-1,TGTGCCAGCTCAGGACCGGACGAGCAGTTCTTC,CASSGPDEQFF
TRBD2,TRBV12-3/TRBV12-4,-,TRBJ2-2,TGTGCCAGCAGGCAAGCGGGAGGGAGAACCGGGGAGCTGTTTTTT,CASRQAGGRTGELFF
TRBD1,TRBV2,-,TRBJ2-2,TGTGCCAGCGTCAGCGGACAGGGTCTCACCGGGGAGCTGTTTTTT,CASVSGQGLTGELFF
TRBD2,TRBV27,few,TRBJ2-2,TGTGCCAGCAGCCGCACTAGCGGGAGGAATACCGGGGAGCTGTTTTTT,CASSRTSGRNTGELFF
-,TRBV7-9,few,TRBJ2-7,TGTGCCAGCAGCCATAAGCGGACCAAAACCTACGAGCAGTACTTC,CASSHKRTKTYEQYF
TRBD2,TRBV7-9,few,TRBJ2-5,TGTGCCAGCAGCTTAATCCTAGCGGGGAGATTCGGTGAGACCCAGTACTTC,CASSLILAGRFGETQYF
TRBD2,TRBV4-1,few,TRBJ2-4,TGCGCCAGCAGCCGCGGGACTAACGTTCTGTGGGCCAAAAACATTCAGTACTTC,CASSRGTNVLWAKNIQYF
-,TRBV7-6,-,TRBJ1-4,TGTGCCAGCAGCTTATCGGGGTATGAAAAACTGTTTTTT,CASSLSGYEKLFF
-,TRBV20-1,once,TRBJ2-5,TGCAGTGCTAGAAGCGCACGAACCCAAGAGACCCAGTACTTC,CSARSARTQETQYF
TRBD2,TRBV7-2,many,TRBJ2-3,TGTGCCAGCAGCTGGTTAGCGGGGGGCTACACAGATACGCAGTATTTT,CASSWLAGGYTDTQYF
-,TRBV7-2,many,TRBJ2-1,TGTGCCAGCAGTGGTCCCTCCTACAATGAGCAGTTCTTC,CASSGPSYNEQFF
TRBD1,TRBV19,once,TRBJ2-7,TGTGCCAGTAGTATGGGACAGGGAGCGTACGAGCAGTACTTC,CASSMGQGAYEQYF
TRBD1,TRBV7-6,-,TRBJ2-3,TGTGCCAGCAGCACGGACAGGGCCCGGACAGATACGCAGTATTTT,CASSTDRARTDTQYF
TRBD2,TRBV6-2/TRBV6-3,-,TRBJ2-7,TGTGCCAGCAGTGGACTAGCCAACTACGAGCAGTACTTC,CASSGLANYEQYF
-,TRBV27,few,TRBJ2-1,TGTGCCAGCAGTTTGATGGGAGCCGATTCCTACAATGAGCAGTTCTTC,CASSLMGADSYNEQFF